This TCR beta chain was sequenced during a study of blood T cells in healthy people across ages. There are 15 residues in the CDR3. V gave up 5 bases and J gave up 2 bases, with 15 bases separating them. Germline CDR1 reads SGHAT; CDR2 reads FQNNGV. Alongside a J-beta primer mix, a sample-barcoded 5' primer served in a second PCR lasting about 6 to 11 cycles. TCRdb used MiXCR to reprocess the 5' RACE reads, holding one entry per CDR3 protein. In the table there are about 970,000 distinct CDR3 sequences, roughly 50% of which are singletons. The V call is TRBV11-2, the J call TRBJ2-5, with D perhaps TRBD1 or TRBD2 (5 bases each). The sequencing sample was made of blood. The sequence came from a woman aged 60-70 years in good health. The CDR3 is CASSRDRGFQETQYF. The CDR3 coding sequence is TGTGCCAGCAGCCGGGATAGGGGCTTTCAAGAGACCCAGTACTTC.